The clone carrying this T cell receptor (beta chain) occurred many times. Profiling relied on immunoSEQ multiplex PCR, and the TCRdb table lists in-frame clones only, not all of them. The sample shows some 150,000 clones, about 81% of them seen only once. Deletions cut 4 bases from V and 4 bases from J, with 17 bases between. Germline V gene sequence: CDR1 SGHDT, CDR2 YYEEEE. The CDR3 is 15 residues long. The entry originates in a study of T cell responses to AZD1222 COVID-19 vaccine. Source: peripheral blood, taken on day 0 of MenACWY control vaccination. This rearrangement joins TRBV5-6 to TRBJ1-1, with D maybe TRBD1 (5 bases). The TCR sequence derives from an adult in good health. The CDR3 here is CASSVVIGVGTEAFF. The CDR3 coding sequence is TGTGCCAGCAGCGTGGTCATAGGGGTAGGCACTGAAGCTTTCTTT.